A selection of T cell receptor beta chains follows, all from one sample in a study of blood T cell repertoires in COVID-19. The assay was immunoSEQ multiplex PCR, and TCRdb's table has in-frame clones only and misses some. The sample holds around 400,000 clones, 80% to 85% seen once. Sequencing was performed on PBMCs or T cells enriched from blood (not recorded which). The receptor source for this set is a woman aged 50 to 65 who had recovered from COVID-19. Both conserved end residues are part of each CDR3.

CDR3aa: CASSEALGGSSYNEQFF
v_gene: TRBV6-1
j_gene: TRBJ2-1

CDR3aa: CASTSPGQGDGYTF
v_gene: TRBV6-5
j_gene: TRBJ1-2

CDR3aa: CASSLSGDYGYTF
v_gene: TRBV12-3/TRBV12-4
j_gene: TRBJ1-2

CDR3aa: CATSHRGSSSVGGANVLTF
v_gene: TRBV15
j_gene: TRBJ2-6

CDR3aa: CASSRIPGDSGNTIYF
v_gene: TRBV4-1
j_gene: TRBJ1-3

CDR3aa: CSVQRPGDIQYF
v_gene: TRBV29-1
j_gene: TRBJ2-4

CDR3aa: CASSLGTGTDVGYTF
v_gene: TRBV7-9
j_gene: TRBJ1-2

CDR3aa: CASSLDRTTYNEQFF
v_gene: TRBV7-2
j_gene: TRBJ2-1

CDR3aa: CASRPRDFSTDTQYF
v_gene: TRBV9
j_gene: TRBJ2-3

CDR3aa: CASSLAQGVNTEAFF
v_gene: TRBV11-2
j_gene: TRBJ1-1

CDR3aa: CASRMGTTEYNEQFF
v_gene: TRBV6-5
j_gene: TRBJ2-1

CDR3aa: CASSLGLAGEEQFF
v_gene: TRBV11-1
j_gene: TRBJ2-1

CDR3aa: CASSQDVFNEAFF
v_gene: TRBV14
j_gene: TRBJ1-1

CDR3aa: CAGRDRAVYGYTF
v_gene: TRBV2
j_gene: TRBJ1-2

CDR3aa: CASSFSVNPGQAF
v_gene: TRBV5-4
j_gene: TRBJ1-1

CDR3aa: CASSSILQGGTEAFF
v_gene: TRBV11-1
j_gene: TRBJ1-1

CDR3aa: CAWSSSGEAFF
v_gene: TRBV30
j_gene: TRBJ1-1

CDR3aa: CASSETGTGIGNTIYF
v_gene: TRBV2
j_gene: TRBJ1-3

CDR3aa: CASSYSTYEQYF
v_gene: TRBV6-5
j_gene: TRBJ2-7

CDR3aa: CASSPEKGGRGIDTQYF
v_gene: TRBV18
j_gene: TRBJ2-3

CDR3aa: CASSEGDRVAEKLFF
v_gene: TRBV19
j_gene: TRBJ1-4

CDR3aa: CASSQTGTGHGQYF
v_gene: TRBV3-1/TRBV3-2
j_gene: TRBJ2-7

CDR3aa: CASSELTGVVYGYTF
v_gene: TRBV6-1
j_gene: TRBJ1-2

CDR3aa: CASSSLPGQGVEAFF
v_gene: TRBV18
j_gene: TRBJ1-1

CDR3aa: CAWSVGTGSYEQYF
v_gene: TRBV30
j_gene: TRBJ2-7

CDR3aa: CASSFDSGAYNEQFF
v_gene: TRBV7-2
j_gene: TRBJ2-1

CDR3aa: CASSEWVTSGDYNEQFF
v_gene: TRBV2
j_gene: TRBJ2-1

CDR3aa: CATSRAQGFGEQYF
v_gene: TRBV15
j_gene: TRBJ2-7

CDR3aa: CASSFVNRGQTEAFF
v_gene: TRBV27
j_gene: TRBJ1-1

CDR3aa: CASSLIGEQYF
v_gene: TRBV7-2
j_gene: TRBJ2-7

CDR3aa: CASSMRVGRIEQFF
v_gene: TRBV19
j_gene: TRBJ2-1

CDR3aa: CASSLAGFETTEAFF
v_gene: TRBV5-1
j_gene: TRBJ1-1

CDR3aa: CASSQDQAGLNEKLFF
v_gene: TRBV4-2
j_gene: TRBJ1-4

CDR3aa: CASSPSGTDNYGYTF
v_gene: TRBV5-4
j_gene: TRBJ1-2

CDR3aa: CASRTGVDQPQHF
v_gene: TRBV27
j_gene: TRBJ1-5

CDR3aa: CASSLAGPLVSGSYEQYF
v_gene: TRBV7-2
j_gene: TRBJ2-7

CDR3aa: CASSYGTAVTGELFF
v_gene: TRBV6-2/TRBV6-3
j_gene: TRBJ2-2

CDR3aa: CASSKQPGQKRGTNYGYTF
v_gene: TRBV21-1
j_gene: TRBJ1-2

CDR3aa: CAWSVTASSSYNSPLHF
v_gene: TRBV30
j_gene: TRBJ1-6

CDR3aa: CASSLNTEKLFF
v_gene: TRBV6-6
j_gene: TRBJ1-4

CDR3aa: CASSITGAEQPQHF
v_gene: TRBV19
j_gene: TRBJ1-5

CDR3aa: CASSTGQGPSYNEQFF
v_gene: TRBV5-1
j_gene: TRBJ2-1

CDR3aa: CASSALTSGRGNEQFF
v_gene: TRBV5-1
j_gene: TRBJ2-1

CDR3aa: CASSPVGTGEPYEQYF
v_gene: TRBV18
j_gene: TRBJ2-7

CDR3aa: CASSVHGNTEAFF
v_gene: TRBV6-5
j_gene: TRBJ1-1

CDR3aa: CASSRGTELGEQYF
v_gene: TRBV27
j_gene: TRBJ2-7

CDR3aa: CASSYPTGGDEKLFF
v_gene: TRBV6-5
j_gene: TRBJ1-4

CDR3aa: CASSLGGDYEKLFF
v_gene: TRBV5-4
j_gene: TRBJ1-4

CDR3aa: CASSSAGGNTIYF
v_gene: TRBV11-3
j_gene: TRBJ1-3

CDR3aa: CASTSPGWLANYGYTF
v_gene: TRBV19
j_gene: TRBJ1-2

CDR3aa: CASRETDGSNQPQHF
v_gene: TRBV19
j_gene: TRBJ1-5

CDR3aa: CASSVQKSDGYTF
v_gene: TRBV19
j_gene: TRBJ1-2

CDR3aa: CASTDTPPGEWQETQYF
v_gene: TRBV9
j_gene: TRBJ2-5

CDR3aa: CASSYSPSQDTQYF
v_gene: TRBV6-2/TRBV6-3
j_gene: TRBJ2-3

CDR3aa: CASSEGGGWKTEAFF
v_gene: TRBV6-1
j_gene: TRBJ1-1